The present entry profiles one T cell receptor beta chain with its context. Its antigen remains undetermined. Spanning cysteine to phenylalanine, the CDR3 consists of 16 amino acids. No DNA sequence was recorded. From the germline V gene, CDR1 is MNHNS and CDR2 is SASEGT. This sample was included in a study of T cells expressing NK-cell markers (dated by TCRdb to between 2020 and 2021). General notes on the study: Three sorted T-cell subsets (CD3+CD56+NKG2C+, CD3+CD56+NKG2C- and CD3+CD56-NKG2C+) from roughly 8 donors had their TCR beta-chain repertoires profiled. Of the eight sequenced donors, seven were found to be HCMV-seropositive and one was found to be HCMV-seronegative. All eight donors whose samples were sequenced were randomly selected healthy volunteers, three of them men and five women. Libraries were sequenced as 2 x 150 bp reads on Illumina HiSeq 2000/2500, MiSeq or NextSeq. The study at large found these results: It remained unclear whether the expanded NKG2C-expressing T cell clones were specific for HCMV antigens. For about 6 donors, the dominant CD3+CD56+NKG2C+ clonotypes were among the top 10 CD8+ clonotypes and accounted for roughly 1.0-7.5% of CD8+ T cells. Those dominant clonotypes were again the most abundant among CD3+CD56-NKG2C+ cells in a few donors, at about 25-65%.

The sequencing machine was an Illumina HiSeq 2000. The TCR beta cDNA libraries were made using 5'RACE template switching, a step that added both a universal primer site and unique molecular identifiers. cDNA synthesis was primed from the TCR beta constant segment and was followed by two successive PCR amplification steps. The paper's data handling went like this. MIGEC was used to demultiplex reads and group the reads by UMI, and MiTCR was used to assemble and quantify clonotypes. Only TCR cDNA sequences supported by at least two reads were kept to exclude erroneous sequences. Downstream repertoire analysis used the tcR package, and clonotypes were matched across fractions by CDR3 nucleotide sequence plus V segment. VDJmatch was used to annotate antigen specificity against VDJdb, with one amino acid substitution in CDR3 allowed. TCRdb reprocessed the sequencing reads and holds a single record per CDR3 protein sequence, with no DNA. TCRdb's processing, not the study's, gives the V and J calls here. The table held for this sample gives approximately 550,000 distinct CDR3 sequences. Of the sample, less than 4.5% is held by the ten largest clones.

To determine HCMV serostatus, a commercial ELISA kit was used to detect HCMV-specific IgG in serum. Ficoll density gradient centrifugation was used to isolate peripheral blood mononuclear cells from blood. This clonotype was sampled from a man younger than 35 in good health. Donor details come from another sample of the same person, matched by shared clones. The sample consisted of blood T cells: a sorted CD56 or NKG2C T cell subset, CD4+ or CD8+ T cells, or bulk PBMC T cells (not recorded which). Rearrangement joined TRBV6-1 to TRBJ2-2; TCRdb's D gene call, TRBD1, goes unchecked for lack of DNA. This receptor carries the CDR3 CASSPGTGINTGELFF.